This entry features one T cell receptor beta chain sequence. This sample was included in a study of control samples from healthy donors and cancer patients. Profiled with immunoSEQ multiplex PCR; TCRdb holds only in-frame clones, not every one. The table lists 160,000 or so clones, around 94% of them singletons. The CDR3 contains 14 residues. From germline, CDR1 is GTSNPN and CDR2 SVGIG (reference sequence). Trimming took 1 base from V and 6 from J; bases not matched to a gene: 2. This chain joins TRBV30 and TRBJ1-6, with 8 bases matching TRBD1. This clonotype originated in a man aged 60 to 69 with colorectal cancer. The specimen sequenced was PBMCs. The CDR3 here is CAWSGTGSNSPLHF. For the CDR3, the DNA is TGTGCCTGGAGTGGGACAGGGTCTAATTCACCCCTCCACTTT.